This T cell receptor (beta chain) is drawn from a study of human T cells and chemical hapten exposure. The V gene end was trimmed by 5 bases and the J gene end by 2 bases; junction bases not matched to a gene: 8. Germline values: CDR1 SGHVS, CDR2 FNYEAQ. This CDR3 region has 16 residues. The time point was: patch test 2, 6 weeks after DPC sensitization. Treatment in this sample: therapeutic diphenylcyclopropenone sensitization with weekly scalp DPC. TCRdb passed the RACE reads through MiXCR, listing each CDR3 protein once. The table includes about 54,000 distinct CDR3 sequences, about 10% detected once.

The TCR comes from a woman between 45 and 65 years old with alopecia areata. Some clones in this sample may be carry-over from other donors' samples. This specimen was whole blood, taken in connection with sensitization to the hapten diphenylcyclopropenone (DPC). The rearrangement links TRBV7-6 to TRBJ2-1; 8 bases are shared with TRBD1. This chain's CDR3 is CASSPTGAGAYNEQFF. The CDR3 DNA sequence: TGTGCCAGCAGCCCGACAGGGGCCGGGGCCTACAATGAGCAGTTCTTC.